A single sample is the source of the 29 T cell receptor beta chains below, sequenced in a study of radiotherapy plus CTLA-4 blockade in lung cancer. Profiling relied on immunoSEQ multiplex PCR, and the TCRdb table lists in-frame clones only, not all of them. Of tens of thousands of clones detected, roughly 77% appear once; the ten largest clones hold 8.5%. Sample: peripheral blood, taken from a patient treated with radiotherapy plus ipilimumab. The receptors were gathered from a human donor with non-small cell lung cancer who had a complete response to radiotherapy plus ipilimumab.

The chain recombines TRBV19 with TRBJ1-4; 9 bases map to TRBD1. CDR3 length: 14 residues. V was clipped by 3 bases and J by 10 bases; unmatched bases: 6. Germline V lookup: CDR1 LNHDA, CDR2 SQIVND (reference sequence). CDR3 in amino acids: CASSITGGEGKLFF. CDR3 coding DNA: TGTGCCAGTAGTATCACAGGGGGCGAGGGAAAACTGTTTTTT.

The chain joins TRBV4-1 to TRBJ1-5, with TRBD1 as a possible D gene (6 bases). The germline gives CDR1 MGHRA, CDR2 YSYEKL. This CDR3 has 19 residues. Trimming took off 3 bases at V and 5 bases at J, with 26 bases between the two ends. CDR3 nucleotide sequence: TGCGCCAGCAGCCATTTCATACCGCCCTCAGTGGGGGCATATCAGCCCCAGCATTTT. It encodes CASSHFIPPSVGAYQPQHF.

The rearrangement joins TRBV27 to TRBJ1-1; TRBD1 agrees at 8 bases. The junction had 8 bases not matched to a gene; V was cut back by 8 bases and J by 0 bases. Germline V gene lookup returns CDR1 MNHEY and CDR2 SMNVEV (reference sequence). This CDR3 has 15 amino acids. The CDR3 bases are TGTGCCAGCCATCGGGACAGGAACATGAACACTGAAGCTTTCTTT. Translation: CASHRDRNMNTEAFF.

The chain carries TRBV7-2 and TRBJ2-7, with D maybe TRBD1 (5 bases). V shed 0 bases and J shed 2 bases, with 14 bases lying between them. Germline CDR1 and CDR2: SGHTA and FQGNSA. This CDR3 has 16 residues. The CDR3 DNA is TGTGCCAGCAGCTTAGCGCGAATTACAGGCCCCTACGAGCAGTACTTC. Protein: CASSLARITGPYEQYF.

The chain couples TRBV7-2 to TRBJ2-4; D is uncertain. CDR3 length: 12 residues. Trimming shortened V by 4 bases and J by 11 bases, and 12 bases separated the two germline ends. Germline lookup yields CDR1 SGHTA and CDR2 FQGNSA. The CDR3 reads CASSSSRSLQYF. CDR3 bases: TGTGCCAGCAGCTCCTCGCGGTCCCTTCAGTACTTC.

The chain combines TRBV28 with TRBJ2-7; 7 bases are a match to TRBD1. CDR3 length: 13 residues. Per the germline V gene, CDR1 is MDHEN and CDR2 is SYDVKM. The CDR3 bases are TGTGCCAGCAGCCCGGGACAGCCGGGACCCACACACGTC. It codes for CASSPGQPGPTHV.

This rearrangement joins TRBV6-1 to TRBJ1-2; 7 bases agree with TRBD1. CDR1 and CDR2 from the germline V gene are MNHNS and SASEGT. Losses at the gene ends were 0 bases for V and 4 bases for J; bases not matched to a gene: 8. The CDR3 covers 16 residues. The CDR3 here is CASSEAGGPAFYGYTF. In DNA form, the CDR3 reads TGTGCCAGCAGTGAAGCAGGGGGCCCCGCCTTCTATGGCTACACCTTC.

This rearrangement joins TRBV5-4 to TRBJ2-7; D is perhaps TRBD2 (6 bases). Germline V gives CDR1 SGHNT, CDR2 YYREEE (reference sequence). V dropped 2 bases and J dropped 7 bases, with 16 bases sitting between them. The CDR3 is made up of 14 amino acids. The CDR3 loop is CASSFWTNLGEQYF. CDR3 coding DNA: TGTGCCAGCAGCTTTTGGACTAACTTGGGGGAGCAGTACTTC.

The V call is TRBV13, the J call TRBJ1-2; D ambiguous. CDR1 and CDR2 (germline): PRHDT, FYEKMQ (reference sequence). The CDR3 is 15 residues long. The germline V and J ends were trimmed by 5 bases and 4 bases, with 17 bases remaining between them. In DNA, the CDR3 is TGTGCCAGCAGCCGACCGCGCCTGGCGGGCTATGGCTACACCTTC. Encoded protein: CASSRPRLAGYGYTF. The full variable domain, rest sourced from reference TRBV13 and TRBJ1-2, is AAGVIQSPRHLIKEKRETATLKCYPIPRHDTVYWYQQGPGQDPQFLISFYEKMQSDKGSIPDRFSAQQFSDYHSELNMSSLELGDSALYFCASSRPRLAGYGYTFGSGTRLTVV.

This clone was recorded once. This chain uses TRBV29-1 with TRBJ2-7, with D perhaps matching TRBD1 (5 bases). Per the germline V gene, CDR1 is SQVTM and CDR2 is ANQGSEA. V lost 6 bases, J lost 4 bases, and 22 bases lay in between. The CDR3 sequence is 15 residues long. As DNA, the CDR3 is TGCAGCGTCATCTACGTCGAGACAGAAGGGTACGAGCAGTACTTC. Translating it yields CSVIYVETEGYEQYF.

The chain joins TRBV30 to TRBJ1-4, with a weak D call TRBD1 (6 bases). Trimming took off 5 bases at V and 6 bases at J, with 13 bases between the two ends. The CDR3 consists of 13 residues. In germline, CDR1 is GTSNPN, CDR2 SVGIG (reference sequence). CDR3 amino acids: CAWEGGGDEKLFF. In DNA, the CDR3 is TGTGCCTGGGAAGGAGGGGGGGATGAAAAACTGTTTTTT.

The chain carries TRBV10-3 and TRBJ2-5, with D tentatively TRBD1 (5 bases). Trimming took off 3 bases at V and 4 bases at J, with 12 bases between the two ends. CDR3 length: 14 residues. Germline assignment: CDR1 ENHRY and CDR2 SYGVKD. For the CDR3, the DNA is TGTGCCATCAGTGAAGGGCAGGGTGGAGAGACCCAGTACTTC. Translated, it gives CAISEGQGGETQYF.

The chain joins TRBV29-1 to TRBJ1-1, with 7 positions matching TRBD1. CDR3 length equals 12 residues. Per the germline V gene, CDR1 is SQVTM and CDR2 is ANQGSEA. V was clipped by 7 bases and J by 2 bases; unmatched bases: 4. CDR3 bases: TGCAGCGCTAGACAGGGAAACACTGAAGCTTTCTTT. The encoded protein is CSARQGNTEAFF.

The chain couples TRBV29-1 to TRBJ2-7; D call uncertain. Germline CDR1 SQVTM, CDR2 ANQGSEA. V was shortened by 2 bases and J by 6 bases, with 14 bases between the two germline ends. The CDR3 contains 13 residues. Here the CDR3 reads CSVERNLSGEQYF. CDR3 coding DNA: TGCAGCGTTGAAAGAAATCTGTCCGGCGAGCAGTACTTC.

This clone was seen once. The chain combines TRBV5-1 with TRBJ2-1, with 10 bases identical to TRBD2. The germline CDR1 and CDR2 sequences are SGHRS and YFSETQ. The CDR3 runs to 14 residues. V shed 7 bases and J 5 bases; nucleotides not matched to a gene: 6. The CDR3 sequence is CASYLAGGHNEQFF. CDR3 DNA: TGCGCCAGCTATTTAGCGGGGGGACACAATGAGCAGTTCTTC.

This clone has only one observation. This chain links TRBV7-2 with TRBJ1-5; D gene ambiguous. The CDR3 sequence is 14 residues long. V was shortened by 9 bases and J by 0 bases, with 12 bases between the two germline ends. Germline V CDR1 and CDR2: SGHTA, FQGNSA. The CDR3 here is CASQDKTSNQPQHF. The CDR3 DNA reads TGTGCCAGTCAAGACAAAACTAGCAATCAGCCCCAGCATTTT. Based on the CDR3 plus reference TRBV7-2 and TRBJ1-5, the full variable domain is GAGVSQSPSNKVTEKGKDVELRCDPISGHTALYWYRQSLGQGLEFLIYFQGNSAPDKSGLPSDRFSAERTGGSVSTLTIQRTQQEDSAVYLCASQDKTSNQPQHFGDGTRLSIL.

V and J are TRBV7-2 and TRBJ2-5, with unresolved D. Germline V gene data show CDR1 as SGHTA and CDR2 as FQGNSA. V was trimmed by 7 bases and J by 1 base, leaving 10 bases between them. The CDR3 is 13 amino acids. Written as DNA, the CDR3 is TGTGCCAGCACCCCTTCGCGCCAAGAGACCCAGTACTTC. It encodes CASTPSRQETQYF.

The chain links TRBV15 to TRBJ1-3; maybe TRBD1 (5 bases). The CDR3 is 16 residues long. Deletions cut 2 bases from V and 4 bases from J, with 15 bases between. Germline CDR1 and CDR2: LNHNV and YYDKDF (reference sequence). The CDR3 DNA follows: TGTGCCACCAGCAGACCTGCGGACATCGCCGGAAACACCATATATTTT. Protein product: CATSRPADIAGNTIYF.

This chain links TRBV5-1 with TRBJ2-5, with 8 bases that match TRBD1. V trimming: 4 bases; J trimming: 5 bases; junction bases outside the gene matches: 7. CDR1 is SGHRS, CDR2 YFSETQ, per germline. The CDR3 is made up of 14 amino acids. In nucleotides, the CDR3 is TGCGCCAGCAGCACCGGACAGGGCCGGGAGACCCAGTACTTC. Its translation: CASSTGQGRETQYF.

The CDR3 DNA sequence: TGTGCCAGCAGCCCCGTTGAGGAGCGGGAGGGATACAATGAGCAGTTCTTC. It encodes CASSPVEEREGYNEQFF. The chain joins TRBV27 to TRBJ2-1; 10 bases are a match to TRBD2. V was pared by 6 bases and J by 4 bases, with 12 bases of the junction left unmatched. This CDR3 comprises 17 residues. Germline-derived CDR1 and CDR2 are MNHEY and SMNVEV (reference sequence).

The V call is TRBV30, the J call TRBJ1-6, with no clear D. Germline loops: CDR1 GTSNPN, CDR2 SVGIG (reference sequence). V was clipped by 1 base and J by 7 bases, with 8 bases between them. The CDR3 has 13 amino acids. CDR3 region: CAWSGQFNSPLHF. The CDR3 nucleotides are TGTGCCTGGAGTGGTCAGTTCAATTCACCCCTCCACTTT.

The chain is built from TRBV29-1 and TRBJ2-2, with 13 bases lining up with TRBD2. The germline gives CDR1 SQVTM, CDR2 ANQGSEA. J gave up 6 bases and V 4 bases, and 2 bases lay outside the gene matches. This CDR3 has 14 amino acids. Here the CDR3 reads CSVGTSGRAGELFF. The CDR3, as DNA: TGCAGCGTTGGTACTAGCGGGAGGGCCGGGGAGCTGTTTTTT.

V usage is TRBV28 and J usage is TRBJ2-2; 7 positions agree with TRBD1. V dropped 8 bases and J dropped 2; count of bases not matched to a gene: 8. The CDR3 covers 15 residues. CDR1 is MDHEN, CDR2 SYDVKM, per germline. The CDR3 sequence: CASSRTGRNTGELFF. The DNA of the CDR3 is TGTGCCAGCTCCAGGACAGGAAGAAACACCGGGGAGCTGTTTTTT.

CDR3 nucleotide sequence: TGTGCCAGCAGCGGACAGGTGAACACCGGGGAGCTGTTTTTT. It translates to CASSGQVNTGELFF. The genes are TRBV11-2 and TRBJ2-2, with TRBD1 matching over 7 bases. This CDR3 has 14 residues. V lost 5 bases to trimming and J lost 1 base; unmatched junction nucleotides: 1. CDR1 SGHAT and CDR2 FQNNGV come from the germline V gene.

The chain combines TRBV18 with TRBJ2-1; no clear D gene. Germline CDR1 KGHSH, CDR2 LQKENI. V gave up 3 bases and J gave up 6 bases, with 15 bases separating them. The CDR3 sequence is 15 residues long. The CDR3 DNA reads TGTGCCAGCTCACCTTCCCGATCAACTTTCAATGAGCAGTTCTTC. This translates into CASSPSRSTFNEQFF.

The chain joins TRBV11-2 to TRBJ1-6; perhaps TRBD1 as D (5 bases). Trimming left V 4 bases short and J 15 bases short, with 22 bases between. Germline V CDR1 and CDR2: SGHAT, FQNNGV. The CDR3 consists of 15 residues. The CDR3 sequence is CASSSSTKTALSLHF. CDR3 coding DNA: TGTGCCAGCAGCTCCAGCACCAAGACAGCCCTAAGCCTCCACTTT.

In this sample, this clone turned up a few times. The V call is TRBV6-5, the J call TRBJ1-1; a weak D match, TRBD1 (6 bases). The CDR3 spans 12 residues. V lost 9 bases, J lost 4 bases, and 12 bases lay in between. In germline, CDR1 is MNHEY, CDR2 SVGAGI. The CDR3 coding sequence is TGTGCCAGTCAGACAGGAGTCACTGAAGCTTTCTTT. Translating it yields CASQTGVTEAFF.

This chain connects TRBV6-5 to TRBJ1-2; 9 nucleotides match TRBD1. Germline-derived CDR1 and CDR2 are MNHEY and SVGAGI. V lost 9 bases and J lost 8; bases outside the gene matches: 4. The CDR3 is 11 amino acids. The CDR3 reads CASTGGKGYTF. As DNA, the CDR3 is TGTGCCAGTACAGGGGGCAAGGGCTACACCTTC.

The CDR3 nucleotides read TGTGCCAGTATCATGCTAGGGGGTCATACTGAAGCTTTCTTT. Translating it yields CASIMLGGHTEAFF. This chain uses TRBV19 with TRBJ1-1; possible D gene TRBD1, 6 bases. Germline V lookup: CDR1 LNHDA, CDR2 SQIVND (reference sequence). V lost 7 bases, J lost 5 bases, and 17 bases lay in between. This CDR3 comprises 14 residues. The full variable domain, in which reference TRBV19 and TRBJ1-1 provide the parts outside the CDR3, is DGGITQSPKYLFRKEGQNVTLSCEQNLNHDAMYWYRQDPGQGLRLIYYSQIVNDFQKGDIAEGYSVSREKKESFPLTVTSAQKNPTAFYLCASIMLGGHTEAFFGQGTRLTVV.